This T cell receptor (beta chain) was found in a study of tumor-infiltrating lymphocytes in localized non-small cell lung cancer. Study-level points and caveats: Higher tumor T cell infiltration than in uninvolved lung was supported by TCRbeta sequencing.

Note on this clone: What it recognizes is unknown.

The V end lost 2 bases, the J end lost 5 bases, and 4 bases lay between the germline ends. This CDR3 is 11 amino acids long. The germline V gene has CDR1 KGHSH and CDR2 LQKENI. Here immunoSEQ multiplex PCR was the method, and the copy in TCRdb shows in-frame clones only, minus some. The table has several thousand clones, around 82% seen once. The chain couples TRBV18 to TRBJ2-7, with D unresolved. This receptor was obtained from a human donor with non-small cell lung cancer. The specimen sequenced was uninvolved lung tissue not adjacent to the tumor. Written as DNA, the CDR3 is TGTGCCAGCTCACCAAATGACGAGCAGTACTTC. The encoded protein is CASSPNDEQYF.